This TCR beta chain was identified in a study of blood T cell repertoires in COVID-19. Background on the study: Both acute and convalescent COVID-19 samples were obtained from the United States, Italy and Spain. The cDNA or gDNA used as material had been derived from T cells, B-cell-depleted T cells, or PBMCs.

How the authors handled the data: Amplification with reference gene primers provided the estimates of nucleated cell counts. Assay used: immunoSEQ multiplex PCR; TCRdb lists only in-frame clones, some missing. V and J calls plus clone size are reproduced from that table; the DNA served to infer D and trimming. The sample lists about 42,000 clones, about 85% occurring once. Trimming cost V 5 bases and J 5 bases; bases outside gene matches: 1. The CDR3 totals 12 residues. The germline V gene has CDR1 LGHDT and CDR2 YNNKEL (reference sequence). The receptor was derived from a human donor in a cohort sampled during active COVID-19. The sample consisted of peripheral blood. The rearrangement links TRBV3-1 (or the pseudogene TRBV3-2) to TRBJ1-1, with 8 bases identical to TRBD1. As DNA, the CDR3 is TGTGCCAGCAGCGACAGGGGTACTGAAGCTTTCTTT. It yields the protein CASSDRGTEAFF.